The rows below give T cell receptor beta chains drawn from one sample of a study of read filtering for tumor transcriptome and immune sequencing. TCRdb processed the reads anew with MiXCR; each CDR3 protein has one entry. The sample has some 130,000 distinct CDR3 sequences, 10% to 15% seen once. The sequenced material came from a population of CD138-negative cells sorted from bone marrow. The receptors shown here come from a donor over 35 with multiple myeloma. The CDR3 runs from the conserved cysteine through the conserved F or W. The D gene is left open where the match is weak. For some rows the clone size is stated as once, few or many, or as a class when expanded; others skip it.

CDR3nt: TGTGCCAGCAGCGTAGGGACAGGGGGTGTCGGGGAGACCCAGTACTTC
CDR3aa: CASSVGTGGVGETQYF
abundance: NA
d_gene: TRBD1
v_gene: TRBV9
j_gene: TRBJ2-5

CDR3nt: TGTGCCAGCAGGACTAGCGGGGGGGCCAGAGAGACCCAGTACTTC
CDR3aa: CASRTSGGARETQYF
abundance: many
d_gene: TRBD2
v_gene: TRBV2
j_gene: TRBJ2-5

CDR3nt: TGTGCCAGCAGCTTACCGGGACAGGGTTACGAGCAGTACTTC
CDR3aa: CASSLPGQGYEQYF
abundance: many
d_gene: TRBD1
v_gene: TRBV7-9
j_gene: TRBJ2-7

CDR3nt: TGCGCCAGCAGCCAAGACGGGCTAGCGGGGGGGCTCGGCACAGATACGCAGTATTTT
CDR3aa: CASSQDGLAGGLGTDTQYF
abundance: many
d_gene: TRBD2
v_gene: TRBV4-1
j_gene: TRBJ2-3

CDR3nt: TGCGCCAGCAGTCTCGGGACTAGCGGGATCTGCGAGCAGTACTTC
CDR3aa: CASSLGTSGICEQYF
abundance: NA
d_gene: TRBD2
v_gene: TRBV5-1
j_gene: TRBJ2-7

CDR3nt: TGTGCCAGCAGCCAAGGGAGGCAGAGAGGCGCGAACACCGGGGAGCTGTTTTTT
CDR3aa: CASSQGRQRGANTGELFF
abundance: many
d_gene: NA
v_gene: TRBV3-1
j_gene: TRBJ2-2

CDR3nt: TGTGCCAGCAGCGTAGGAGGGGCGGTGGGAGAGACCCAGTACTTC
CDR3aa: CASSVGGAVGETQYF
abundance: many
d_gene: NA
v_gene: TRBV9
j_gene: TRBJ2-5

CDR3nt: TGCGCCAGCAGCCAATCCAAGACAGGGACTTCGTCGGACATTCAGTACTTC
CDR3aa: CASSQSKTGTSSDIQYF
abundance: many
d_gene: NA
v_gene: TRBV4-1
j_gene: TRBJ2-4

CDR3nt: TGTGCCAGCAGACAGGGAACAGCGAACACTGAAGCTTTCTTT
CDR3aa: CASRQGTANTEAFF
abundance: many
d_gene: NA
v_gene: TRBV6-6
j_gene: TRBJ1-1

CDR3nt: TGTGCCAGCAGCGGGCAAAACCTCGGGGTTTACGAGCAGTACTTC
CDR3aa: CASSGQNLGVYEQYF
abundance: many
d_gene: NA
v_gene: TRBV7-9
j_gene: TRBJ2-7

CDR3nt: TGTGCCAGCAGCACTCAGGGGGGTAGCACGGATACGCAGTATTTT
CDR3aa: CASSTQGGSTDTQYF
abundance: many
d_gene: NA
v_gene: TRBV7-2
j_gene: TRBJ2-3

CDR3nt: TGTGCCAGCAGCCGAGAACTCCGACAGGGCCCTAATTCACCCCTCCACTTT
CDR3aa: CASSRELRQGPNSPLHF
abundance: many
d_gene: TRBD1
v_gene: TRBV14
j_gene: TRBJ1-6

CDR3nt: TGTGCCAGCAGCCATGAGAGCTATCAACTGTTTTTT
CDR3aa: CASSHESYQLFF
abundance: few
d_gene: NA
v_gene: TRBV14
j_gene: TRBJ1-4

CDR3nt: TGTGCCAGCAGCTTAGTTCAGGGCGCTAATGAAAAACTGTTTTTT
CDR3aa: CASSLVQGANEKLFF
abundance: many
d_gene: NA
v_gene: TRBV7-8
j_gene: TRBJ1-4

CDR3nt: TGTGCCAGCTCACCCTCTAGAGAAGAGACCCAGTACTTC
CDR3aa: CASSPSREETQYF
abundance: many
d_gene: NA
v_gene: TRBV18
j_gene: TRBJ2-5

CDR3nt: TGCGCCAGCAGCTCCTCCCGTTCGGACAGCTCCTACAATGAGCAGTTCTTC
CDR3aa: CASSSSRSDSSYNEQFF
abundance: many
d_gene: NA
v_gene: TRBV10-2
j_gene: TRBJ2-1

CDR3nt: TGCGCCAGCAGCCCAGAGACAGGGGAAGCTTTCTTT
CDR3aa: CASSPETGEAFF
abundance: many
d_gene: TRBD1
v_gene: TRBV5-1
j_gene: TRBJ1-1

CDR3nt: TGTGCCAGCAGCTTAGGGGAGGAGCGGCAAGAGACCCAGTACTTC
CDR3aa: CASSLGEERQETQYF
abundance: NA
d_gene: NA
v_gene: TRBV7-2
j_gene: TRBJ2-5

CDR3nt: TGTGCCAGCAGTCCCTCTAGCGCTGGGAGCTCCTACGACCAGTACTTC
CDR3aa: CASSPSSAGSSYDQYF
abundance: many
d_gene: NA
v_gene: TRBV28
j_gene: TRBJ2-7

CDR3nt: TGTGCCAGCAGCTTAACAGGGGGCGCTGGGGCCAACGTCCTGACTTTC
CDR3aa: CASSLTGGAGANVLTF
abundance: many
d_gene: TRBD1
v_gene: TRBV7-3
j_gene: TRBJ2-6

CDR3nt: TGTGCCAGCAGCCCAGAAATGATGTGGACTGAAGCTTTCTTT
CDR3aa: CASSPEMMWTEAFF
abundance: NA
d_gene: NA
v_gene: TRBV3-1
j_gene: TRBJ1-1

CDR3nt: TGTGCCAGCAGCTTGGGACTGACAGATACGCAGTATTTT
CDR3aa: CASSLGLTDTQYF
abundance: NA
d_gene: NA
v_gene: TRBV5-5
j_gene: TRBJ2-3

CDR3nt: TGTGCCAGCTTACGGACGGTCTTACACGGGCCCGGGGAGCTGTTTTTT
CDR3aa: CASLRTVLHGPGELFF
abundance: many
d_gene: NA
v_gene: TRBV27
j_gene: TRBJ2-2

CDR3nt: TGTGCCACCAGTGAAGACAGGGCTGGGGCCAACGTCCTGACTTTC
CDR3aa: CATSEDRAGANVLTF
abundance: NA
d_gene: TRBD1
v_gene: TRBV24-1
j_gene: TRBJ2-6

CDR3nt: TGTGCCAGCAGTCGCGCAGGGGTAAATTCACCCCTCCACTTT
CDR3aa: CASSRAGVNSPLHF
abundance: many
d_gene: NA
v_gene: TRBV6-5
j_gene: TRBJ1-6

CDR3nt: TGCAGTGCTAGGGGTGGTAGGGACGATTATAATTCACCCCTCCACTTT
CDR3aa: CSARGGRDDYNSPLHF
abundance: many
d_gene: NA
v_gene: TRBV20-1
j_gene: TRBJ1-6

CDR3nt: TGTGCCAGCAGCCCGGCCCCGGGAGCGGGAAAGACCGGGGAGCTGTTTTTT
CDR3aa: CASSPAPGAGKTGELFF
abundance: many
d_gene: TRBD2
v_gene: TRBV7-2
j_gene: TRBJ2-2

CDR3nt: TGTGCCAGCAGCTTGGCGGGACAGCCTAATGAAAAACTGTTTTTT
CDR3aa: CASSLAGQPNEKLFF
abundance: many
d_gene: TRBD1
v_gene: TRBV5-4
j_gene: TRBJ1-4

CDR3nt: TGTGCCAGCAGTTCCCAGAGTCGTGAGCAGTTCTTC
CDR3aa: CASSSQSREQFF
abundance: many
d_gene: NA
v_gene: TRBV6-6
j_gene: TRBJ2-1

CDR3nt: TGCAGTGCCCCAATGCGCTCCTACAATGAGCAGTTCTTC
CDR3aa: CSAPMRSYNEQFF
abundance: many
d_gene: NA
v_gene: TRBV20-1
j_gene: TRBJ2-1

CDR3nt: TGCGCCAGCAGCTTGGGAAGGACAGGCCCCTACAATGAGCAGTTCTTC
CDR3aa: CASSLGRTGPYNEQFF
abundance: many
d_gene: TRBD1
v_gene: TRBV5-1
j_gene: TRBJ2-1

CDR3nt: TGTGCCAGCAGTGGCCTTACAGGGCTAAGCAATCAGCCCCAGCATTTT
CDR3aa: CASSGLTGLSNQPQHF
abundance: many
d_gene: NA
v_gene: TRBV6-1
j_gene: TRBJ1-5

CDR3nt: TGTGCCAGCAGCTTAATCACTGAAGCTTTCTTT
CDR3aa: CASSLITEAFF
abundance: many
d_gene: NA
v_gene: TRBV7-2
j_gene: TRBJ1-1

CDR3nt: TGCAGTGCTAGATCACTGCAAGAGACCCAGTACTTC
CDR3aa: CSARSLQETQYF
abundance: many
d_gene: NA
v_gene: TRBV20-1
j_gene: TRBJ2-5

CDR3nt: TGTGCCACCAGTGCAGGGGGAGCAGAGACCCAGTACTTC
CDR3aa: CATSAGGAETQYF
abundance: few
d_gene: TRBD1
v_gene: TRBV24-1
j_gene: TRBJ2-5

CDR3nt: TGTGCCAGCAGTGCTAGCGGGAGGGTCTACAATGAGCAGTTCTTC
CDR3aa: CASSASGRVYNEQFF
abundance: many
d_gene: TRBD2
v_gene: TRBV28
j_gene: TRBJ2-1

CDR3nt: TGTGCCAGTAGTGGCCACAATGAGCAGTTCTTC
CDR3aa: CASSGHNEQFF
abundance: many
d_gene: NA
v_gene: TRBV19
j_gene: TRBJ2-1

CDR3nt: TGTGCCAGCAGTTACCCGGGAACAGAGGGCGCCTATAGCAATCAGCCCCAGCATTTT
CDR3aa: CASSYPGTEGAYSNQPQHF
abundance: NA
d_gene: NA
v_gene: TRBV28
j_gene: TRBJ1-5

CDR3nt: TGTGCCACCAGTGCCGGGGGATTGGGTGAGACCCAGTACTTC
CDR3aa: CATSAGGLGETQYF
abundance: many
d_gene: NA
v_gene: TRBV24-1
j_gene: TRBJ2-5

CDR3nt: TGTGCCAGCAGTTTCGGCAGGGCTTACTCTGGAAACACCATATATTTT
CDR3aa: CASSFGRAYSGNTIYF
abundance: few
d_gene: NA
v_gene: TRBV12-3/TRBV12-4
j_gene: TRBJ1-3

CDR3nt: TGCAGCGTTGAAGACCAGGGGACAGGGGTAACAGATACGCAGTATTTT
CDR3aa: CSVEDQGTGVTDTQYF
abundance: many
d_gene: TRBD1
v_gene: TRBV29-1
j_gene: TRBJ2-3

CDR3nt: TGTGCCAGTAGTATAGACTCAGGGGCGGGTCAGCCCCAGCATTTT
CDR3aa: CASSIDSGAGQPQHF
abundance: NA
d_gene: NA
v_gene: TRBV19
j_gene: TRBJ1-5